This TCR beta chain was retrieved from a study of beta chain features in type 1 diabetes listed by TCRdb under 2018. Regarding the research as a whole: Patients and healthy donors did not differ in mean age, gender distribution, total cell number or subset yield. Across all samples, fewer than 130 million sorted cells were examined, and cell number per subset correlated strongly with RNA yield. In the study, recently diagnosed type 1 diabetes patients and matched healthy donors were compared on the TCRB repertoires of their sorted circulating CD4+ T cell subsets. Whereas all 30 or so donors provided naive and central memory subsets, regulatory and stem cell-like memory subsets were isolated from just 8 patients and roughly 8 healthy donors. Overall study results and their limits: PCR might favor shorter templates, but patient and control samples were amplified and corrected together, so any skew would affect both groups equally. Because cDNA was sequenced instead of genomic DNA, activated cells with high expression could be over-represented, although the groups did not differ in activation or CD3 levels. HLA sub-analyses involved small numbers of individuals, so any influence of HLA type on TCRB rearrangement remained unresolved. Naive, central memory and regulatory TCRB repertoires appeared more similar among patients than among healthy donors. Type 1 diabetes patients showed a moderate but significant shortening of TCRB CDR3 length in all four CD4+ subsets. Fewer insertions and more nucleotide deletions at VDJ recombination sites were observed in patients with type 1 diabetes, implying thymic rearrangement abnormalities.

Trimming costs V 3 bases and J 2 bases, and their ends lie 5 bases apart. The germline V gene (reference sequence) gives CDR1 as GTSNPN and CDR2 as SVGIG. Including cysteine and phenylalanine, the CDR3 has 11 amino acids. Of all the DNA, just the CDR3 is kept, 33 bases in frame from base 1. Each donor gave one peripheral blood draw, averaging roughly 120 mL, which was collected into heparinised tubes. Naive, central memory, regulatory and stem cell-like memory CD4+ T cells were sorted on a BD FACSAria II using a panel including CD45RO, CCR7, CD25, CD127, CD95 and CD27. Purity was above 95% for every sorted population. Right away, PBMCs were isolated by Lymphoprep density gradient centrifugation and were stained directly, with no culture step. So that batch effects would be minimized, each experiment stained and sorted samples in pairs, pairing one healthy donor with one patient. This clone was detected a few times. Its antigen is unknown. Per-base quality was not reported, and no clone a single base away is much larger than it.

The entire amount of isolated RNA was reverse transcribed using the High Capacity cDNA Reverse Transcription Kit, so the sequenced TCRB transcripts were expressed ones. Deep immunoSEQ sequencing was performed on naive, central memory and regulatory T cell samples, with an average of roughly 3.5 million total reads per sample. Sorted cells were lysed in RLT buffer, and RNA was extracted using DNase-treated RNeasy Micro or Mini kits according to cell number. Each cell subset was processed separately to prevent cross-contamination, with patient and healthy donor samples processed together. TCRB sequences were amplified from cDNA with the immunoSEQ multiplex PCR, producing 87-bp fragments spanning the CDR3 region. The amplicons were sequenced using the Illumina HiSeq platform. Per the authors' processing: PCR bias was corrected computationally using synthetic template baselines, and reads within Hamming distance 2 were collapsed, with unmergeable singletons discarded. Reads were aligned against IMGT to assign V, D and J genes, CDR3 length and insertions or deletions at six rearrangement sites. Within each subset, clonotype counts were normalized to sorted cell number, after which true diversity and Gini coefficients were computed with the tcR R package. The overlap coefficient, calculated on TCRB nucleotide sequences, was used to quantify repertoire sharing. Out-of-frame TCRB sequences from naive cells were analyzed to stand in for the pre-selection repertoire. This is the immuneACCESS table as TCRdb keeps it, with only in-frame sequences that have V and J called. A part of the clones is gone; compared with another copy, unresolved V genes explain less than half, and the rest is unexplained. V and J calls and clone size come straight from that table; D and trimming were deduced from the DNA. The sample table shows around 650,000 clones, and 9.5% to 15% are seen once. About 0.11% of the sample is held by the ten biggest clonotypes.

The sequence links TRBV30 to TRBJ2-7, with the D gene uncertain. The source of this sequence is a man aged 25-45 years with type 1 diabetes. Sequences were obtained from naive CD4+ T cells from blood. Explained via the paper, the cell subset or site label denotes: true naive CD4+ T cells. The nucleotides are TGTGCCTGGAGGGGGACCTACGAGCAGTACTTC. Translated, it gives CAWRGTYEQYF.